These 26 T cell receptor beta chains were sequenced from one sample in a study of CD8 T cells in ankylosing spondylitis. Findings and limits, study-wide: Seemingly characteristic of ankylosing spondylitis blood was a TCR beta motif consisting of several highly homologous variants.

Each CDR3 protein is one row after TCRdb ran MiXCR on the 5' RACE reads. The sample holds approximately 540,000 distinct CDR3 sequences, about 13% seen once. No antigen is known for these receptors. Sequencing used blood, either unsorted or a sorted T cell fraction (not recorded which). Receptors were obtained from a male donor with ankylosing spondylitis.

This clonotype showed up just a few times. The chain links TRBV7-9 to TRBJ1-4; D ambiguous. Between the trimmed V and J ends, which lost 6 bases and 4 bases, there was a span of 6 bases. Germline V lookup: CDR1 SEHNR, CDR2 FQNEAQ (reference sequence). The CDR3 consists of 12 residues. For the CDR3, the DNA is TGTGCCAGCAGGGCCCGTAATGAAAAACTGTTTTTT. Its protein is CASRARNEKLFF.

This clonotype was recorded a few times. V is TRBV12-3 or TRBV12-4 and J is TRBJ2-2; 7 nucleotides agree with TRBD1. The V gene end was trimmed by 10 bases and the J gene end by 2 bases; junction bases not matched to a gene: 4. The CDR3 extends over 13 amino acids. The CDR3 DNA is TGTGCCATCAGGGGGAGAAACACCGGGGAGCTGTTTTTT. It specifies CAIRGRNTGELFF.

Many counts were recorded for this clonotype. The rearrangement links TRBV5-1 to TRBJ2-7; 7 bases line up with TRBD1. The CDR3 length is 14 residues. Germline V gene data show CDR1 as SGHRS and CDR2 as YFSETQ. The ends lost 4 bases at V and 2 bases at J; junction bases unmatched: 6. The chain's CDR3 is CASSTTGNPYEQYV. Here the CDR3 DNA reads TGCGCCAGCAGCACGACAGGGAATCCCTACGAGCAGTACGTC.

V usage is TRBV12-3 or TRBV12-4 and J usage is TRBJ2-7; no clear D gene. The germline V and J ends were trimmed by 3 bases and 6 bases, with 12 bases remaining between them. The CDR3 has 13 residues. The CDR3 sequence: CASSFAGVGEQYV. In DNA form, the CDR3 reads TGTGCCAGCAGTTTTGCAGGAGTGGGCGAGCAGTACGTC.

Only a few counts were recorded for this clonotype. This chain uses TRBV20-1 with TRBJ1-4; TRBD1 matches at 7 bases. J gave up 3 bases and V 5 bases, and 6 bases lay outside the gene matches. The CDR3 is 14 amino acids. Germline V lookup: CDR1 DFQATT, CDR2 SNEGSKA (reference sequence). CDR3 loop: CSAPQGSANEKLFF. CDR3 coding DNA: TGCAGTGCTCCACAGGGGTCGGCTAATGAAAAACTGTTTTTT.

This clonotype was observed once. The chain links TRBV6-1 to TRBJ2-3, with D perhaps being TRBD1 or TRBD2 (5 bases each). The V end lost 4 bases, the J end lost 4 bases, and 21 bases lay between the germline ends. CDR1 is MNHNS and CDR2 is SASEGT in the germline V gene. The CDR3 is 17 residues long. CDR3 nucleotide sequence: TGTGCCAGCAGTGGATCCGTCTCAGGGCCCGGGGCAGATACGCAGTATTTT. Translation gives CASSGSVSGPGADTQYF.

J is TRBJ1-1 and V is TRBV5-5; D gene unclear. Trimming cost V 0 bases and J 11 bases, with 17 bases left between them. The CDR3 loop spans 14 amino acids. Germline V gene data show CDR1 as SGHKS and CDR2 as YYEKEE (reference sequence). This CDR3 reads CASSLDLPSFPAFF. The CDR3 DNA reads TGTGCCAGCAGCTTGGATCTACCCTCCTTTCCGGCTTTCTTT.

J is TRBJ2-7 and V is TRBV20-1; no reliable D call. Germline V gene sequence: CDR1 DFQATT, CDR2 SNEGSKA (reference sequence). This CDR3 is built from 15 residues. Trimming took off 0 bases at V and 4 bases at J, with 16 bases between the two ends. This chain's CDR3 is CSARDGLGSSYEQYV. The CDR3 DNA follows: TGCAGTGCTAGAGATGGCCTGGGATCTAGTTACGAGCAGTACGTC.

This clonotype has only a few counts. The chain recombines TRBV15 with TRBJ2-7, with D possibly being TRBD2 (6 bases). The germline CDR1 and CDR2 sequences are LNHNV and YYDKDF (reference sequence). The CDR3 totals 14 residues. Trimming cost V 1 base and J 4 bases, with 11 bases left between them. The CDR3 spells CATSRGMEGYEQYF. The CDR3 bases are TGTGCCACCAGCAGAGGGATGGAGGGGTACGAGCAGTACTTC.

This clonotype has ten or more counts. The chain has TRBV10-3 and TRBJ2-7; D perhaps matches TRBD2 (5 bases). The CDR3 covers 13 residues. Germline V gene sequence: CDR1 ENHRY, CDR2 SYGVKD. V gave up 6 bases and J gave up 5 bases, with 14 bases separating them. DNA of the CDR3: TGTGCCATCAGGGATCGGGTCGGGGACGAGCAGTACTTC. Its protein is CAIRDRVGDEQYF.

This clonotype showed up just a few times. The chain has TRBV6-6 and TRBJ2-1; D call uncertain. The CDR3 has 13 amino acids. The V gene's germline CDR1 is MNHNY and CDR2 SVGAGI (reference sequence). Trimming took off 0 bases at V and 6 bases at J, with 6 bases between the two ends. The CDR3 protein is CASSYSSGNEQFF. The CDR3 DNA sequence: TGTGCCAGCAGTTACTCGTCGGGCAATGAGCAGTTCTTC.

The table lists this clonotype with many counts. The genes are TRBV27 and TRBJ2-1, with 15 positions matching TRBD2. The germline gives CDR1 MNHEY, CDR2 SMNVEV (reference sequence). The ends lost 5 bases at V and 4 bases at J; junction bases unmatched: 9. The CDR3 has 18 residues. For the CDR3, the DNA is TGTGCCAGCAGTCCTACCGGGACTAGCGGGAGGTCGTACAATGAGCAGTTCTTC. It yields the protein CASSPTGTSGRSYNEQFF.

The chain is built from TRBV5-1 and TRBJ2-7; 14 bases line up with TRBD2. Germline lookup yields CDR1 SGHRS and CDR2 YFSETQ. This CDR3 spans 19 amino acids. Unmatched junction bases numbered 10, after V lost 0 bases and J lost 2 bases. CDR3 DNA sequence: TGCGCCAGCAGCTTGGGACTAGCGGGAGGGGTTATAAGGACCTACGAGCAGTACTTC. This translates into CASSLGLAGGVIRTYEQYF.

The sample holds many counts of this clonotype. V and J are TRBV29-1 and TRBJ2-3; D unresolved. The V and J ends lost 4 bases and 3 bases respectively, with 8 bases between them. Germline V gene sequence: CDR1 SQVTM, CDR2 ANQGSEA. The CDR3 runs to 12 residues. The CDR3 protein is CSVVGGTDTQYF. Written as DNA, the CDR3 is TGCAGCGTTGTGGGTGGGACAGATACGCAGTATTTT.

This clonotype showed up just a few times. The chain carries TRBV12-3 or TRBV12-4 and TRBJ2-1; 10 nucleotides match TRBD1. The CDR3 loop spans 17 amino acids. V gave up 3 bases and J gave up 3 bases; unmatched junction bases: 8. The DNA of the CDR3 is TGTGCCAGCAGTTTGTTGGCCGGACAGGGGGACTACAATGAGCAGTTCTTC. Its translation: CASSLLAGQGDYNEQFF.

The chain combines TRBV7-2 with TRBJ2-3; 11 positions match TRBD2. Germline-derived CDR1 and CDR2 are SGHTA and FQGNSA. The length of the CDR3 is 17 residues. The V and J ends lost 7 bases and 3 bases, in that order; junction bases with no gene match: 12. The CDR3 loop is CASNLAGGFRSTDTQYF. CDR3 bases: TGTGCCAGCAACCTAGCGGGAGGCTTCCGTTCGACAGATACGCAGTATTTT.

The J gene is TRBJ2-1, the V gene TRBV6-5; D tentatively fits TRBD1 or TRBD2 (5 bases each). The CDR3 totals 14 residues. Germline CDR1 and CDR2: MNHEY and SVGAGI. The V end was cut by 2 bases, the J end by 6 bases, with 11 bases between. This chain's CDR3 is CASSYQGTFNEQFF. CDR3 coding DNA: TGTGCCAGCAGTTACCAAGGGACCTTCAATGAGCAGTTCTTC.

This clonotype was counted ten times or more. This sequence joins TRBV20-1 and TRBJ1-1; D possibly corresponds to TRBD1 (5 bases). The CDR3 loop spans 12 amino acids. Deletions cut 3 bases from V and 4 bases from J, with 9 bases between. Germline assignment: CDR1 DFQATT and CDR2 SNEGSKA (reference sequence). This CDR3 reads CSASRGVTEAFF. The CDR3 coding sequence is TGCAGTGCTAGTCGGGGGGTCACTGAAGCTTTCTTT.

This clonotype was counted many times. CDR3 residues: CASSTPSSSYNEQFF. CDR3 coding DNA: TGCGCCAGCAGCACCCCTAGCAGCTCCTACAATGAGCAGTTCTTC. The chain is built from TRBV5-1 and TRBJ2-1; D is perhaps TRBD2 (5 bases). The germline CDR1 and CDR2 sequences are SGHRS and YFSETQ. There are 15 residues in the CDR3. V lost 4 bases and J lost 0, with 11 bases in between.

The chain has TRBV20-1 and TRBJ2-1; 7 nucleotides align to TRBD2. The germline V gene has CDR1 DFQATT and CDR2 SNEGSKA (reference sequence). The V and J ends lost 3 bases and 0 bases, in that order; junction bases with no gene match: 5. CDR3 length: 15 residues. The DNA for the CDR3 is TGCAGTGCTAGCCTCGGACTAGTCTCCTACAATGAGCAGTTCTTC. Translating gives CSASLGLVSYNEQFF.

The chain carries TRBV3-1 and TRBJ1-5; no clear D. Per germline, CDR1 LGHDT and CDR2 YNNKEL (reference sequence). Trimming pared 0 bases from V and 6 bases from J, leaving 12 bases between. The CDR3 sequence is 15 residues long. The CDR3 region is CASSQDGWETQPQHF. The CDR3, as DNA: TGTGCCAGCAGCCAAGATGGGTGGGAAACTCAGCCCCAGCATTTT.

This clonotype was found a few times. This chain uses TRBV20-1 with TRBJ2-7; D perhaps matches TRBD2 (6 bases). The CDR3 extends over 13 amino acids. V was pared by 1 base and J by 3 bases, with 10 bases between. Germline assignment: CDR1 DFQATT and CDR2 SNEGSKA (reference sequence). The CDR3, as DNA: TGCAGTGCTAGAGCCATGGGGGGCTACGAGCAGTACTTC. The encoded protein is CSARAMGGYEQYF.

This chain joins TRBV11-3 and TRBJ1-4; D gene uncertain. Germline values: CDR1 SGHNT, CDR2 YENEEA. Trimming took off 0 bases at V and 5 bases at J, with 4 bases between the two ends. This CDR3 spans 13 amino acids. The CDR3 DNA reads as TGTGCCAGCAGCTTAGACGAGAATGAAAAACTGTTTTTT. This encodes CASSLDENEKLFF. Complete variable domain (other parts from reference TRBV11-3 and TRBJ1-4): EAGVVQSPRYKIIEKKQPVAFWCNPISGHNTLYWYLQNLGQGPELLIRYENEEAVDDSQLPKDRFSAERLKGVDSTLKIQPAELGDSAVYLCASSLDENEKLFFGSGTQLSVL.

This chain connects TRBV7-8 to TRBJ2-5; 12 bases align to TRBD2. J gave up 4 bases and V 7 bases, and 4 bases lay outside the gene matches. The CDR3 is 14 amino acids. Germline loops: CDR1 SGHVS, CDR2 FQNEAQ. The CDR3 coding sequence is TGTGCCAGCACAAGGACTAGCGGGACAGAGACCCAGTACTTC. It is translated as CASTRTSGTETQYF.

This clonotype has only a few counts. This rearrangement joins TRBV5-1 to TRBJ2-3; 7 bases are shared with TRBD2. Germline CDR1 is SGHRS and CDR2 is YFSETQ. Trimming cost V 4 bases and J 4 bases; bases outside gene matches: 12. CDR3 length: 16 amino acids. CDR3 loop: CASSPSWEGFADTQYF. DNA of the CDR3: TGCGCCAGCAGCCCTTCATGGGAGGGTTTCGCAGATACGCAGTATTTT.

In its sample, this clonotype was seen a few times. The chain is built from TRBV25-1 and TRBJ1-5; a weak D match, TRBD1 (6 bases). This CDR3 region has 16 residues. V lost 1 base to trimming and J lost 3 bases, with 13 bases between them. The germline gives CDR1 MGHDK, CDR2 SYGVNS. This CDR3 reads CASSESGRGDNQPQHF. Here the CDR3 DNA reads TGTGCCAGCAGTGAATCGGGTAGGGGGGACAATCAGCCCCAGCATTTT.